Below, 21 T cell receptor beta chains from the same sample are listed, as sequenced in a study of control samples from healthy donors and cancer patients. Using immunoSEQ multiplex PCR, the repertoire was profiled, and TCRdb retains in-frame clones only, with some absent. The data contain about 130,000 clones, 90% to 95% of them singletons. The sample comprised PBMCs. The receptors shown here come from a man aged 55 to 70 with colorectal cancer.

The CDR3 loop reads CASSGVDRNNEQFF. In DNA form, the CDR3 reads TGTGCCAGTAGTGGGGTGGACAGGAACAATGAGCAGTTCTTC. The chain has TRBV19 and TRBJ2-1, with TRBD1 matching over 7 bases. V trimming: 5 bases; J trimming: 5 bases; junction bases outside the gene matches: 6. There are 14 residues in the CDR3. Germline values: CDR1 LNHDA, CDR2 SQIVND (reference sequence).

This clone was detected once. The gene calls are TRBV25-1 and TRBJ1-2, with 7 bases that match TRBD1. CDR1 and CDR2 from the germline V gene are MGHDK and SYGVNS. V shed 4 bases and J 8 bases; nucleotides not matched to a gene: 7. CDR3 length: 13 residues. CDR3: CASSVQGEWGYTF. As DNA, the CDR3 is TGTGCCAGCAGTGTCCAGGGGGAATGGGGCTACACCTTC.

The J gene is TRBJ2-5, the V gene TRBV7-2; no definite D call. The CDR3 has 15 amino acids. Deletions cut 2 bases from V and 2 bases from J, with 12 bases between. CDR1 and CDR2 from the germline V gene are SGHTA and FQGNSA. The CDR3 DNA sequence: TGTGCCAGCAGCTTACGACTGGGTACACAAGAGACCCAGTACTTC. This encodes CASSLRLGTQETQYF.

The J gene is TRBJ2-1, the V gene TRBV30; D unresolved. The V gene lost 4 bases and the J gene lost 6 bases, with 10 bases spanning the gap. This CDR3 is built from 12 residues. Germline assignment: CDR1 GTSNPN and CDR2 SVGIG (reference sequence). The CDR3 spells CAWNPVTNEQFF. Written as DNA, the CDR3 is TGTGCCTGGAACCCAGTAACCAATGAGCAGTTCTTC.

The chain couples TRBV12-5 to TRBJ2-7, with 8 bases lining up with TRBD1. The length of the CDR3 is 17 residues. J was trimmed by 3 bases and V by 0 bases; bases with no gene match: 10. Germline V gene sequence: CDR1 LGHNT, CDR2 FRNRAP. The CDR3 DNA sequence: TGTGCTAGTGGTTTGGTAGTCCTAACCGGGACAGGCTACGAGCAGTACTTC. It specifies CASGLVVLTGTGYEQYF.

The rearrangement joins TRBV9 to TRBJ1-2; TRBD1 is a possible D gene (6 bases). Per the germline V gene, CDR1 is SGDLS and CDR2 is YYNGEE. This CDR3 has 14 amino acids. Trimming removed 0 bases at V and 5 bases at J, with 11 bases between. CDR3 nucleotide sequence: TGTGCCAGCAGCGTAGGCAGGGGAACGTATGGCTACACCTTC. Translated: CASSVGRGTYGYTF.

This rearrangement joins TRBV7-2 to TRBJ1-3; 9 bases are a match to TRBD1. With V trimmed by 5 bases and J by 4 bases, 12 bases remained unmatched. Germline V lookup: CDR1 SGHTA, CDR2 FQGNSA. This CDR3 spans 17 amino acids. The CDR3 nucleotides read TGTGCCAGCAGCCCAGGGGGACAGGGTAAATCAGGAAACACCATATATTTT. Translating gives CASSPGGQGKSGNTIYF.

Here the CDR3 DNA reads TGTGCCAGCAGCCAGGGACTCGCCCCGCATACGCAGTATTTT. The encoded protein is CASSQGLAPHTQYF. The chain uses TRBV3-1 (or the pseudogene TRBV3-2) and TRBJ2-3; D may be TRBD2 (6 bases). The ends were cut back, 3 bases at V and 7 bases at J, with 14 bases in the middle. The CDR3 is 14 residues long. Germline loops: CDR1 LGHDT, CDR2 YNNKEL (reference sequence).

In DNA form, the CDR3 reads TGTGCCAGCTCACCACCAGGGCTCGGGGAGACCCAGTACTTC. Protein sequence: CASSPPGLGETQYF. The rearrangement uses TRBV18 and TRBJ2-5; D remains ambiguous. Trimming removed 0 bases from V and 5 bases from J, with 10 bases in between. CDR1 and CDR2 (germline): KGHSH, LQKENI. The CDR3 runs to 14 residues. Based on the CDR3 plus reference TRBV18 and TRBJ2-5, the full variable domain is NAGVMQNPRHLVRRRGQEARLRCSPMKGHSHVYWYRQLPEEGLKFMVYLQKENIIDESGMPKERFSAEFPKEGPSILRIQQVVRGDSAAYFCASSPPGLGETQYFGPGTRLLVL.

The J gene is TRBJ1-6, the V gene TRBV30; D gene unclear. V lost 0 bases and J 10 bases, leaving 7 bases between the germline ends. This CDR3 region has 12 residues. The germline CDR1 and CDR2 sequences are GTSNPN and SVGIG (reference sequence). CDR3 protein: CAWSVTRSPLHF. The DNA for the CDR3 is TGTGCCTGGAGTGTAACTCGGTCACCCCTCCACTTT.

For the CDR3, the DNA is TGTGCCAGCAGCCGGGACAGCACAGATACGCAGTATTTT. As protein: CASSRDSTDTQYF. J is TRBJ2-3 and V is TRBV7-9; perhaps D is TRBD1 or TRBD2 (5 bases each). This CDR3 is 13 amino acids long. V lost 5 bases and J 0 bases, leaving 6 bases between the germline ends. The germline CDR1 and CDR2 sequences are SEHNR and FQNEAQ (reference sequence).

The chain joins TRBV7-9 to TRBJ2-7, with 9 bases identical to TRBD1. CDR3 length equals 16 residues. V dropped 6 bases and J dropped 0; count of bases not matched to a gene: 9. CDR1 SEHNR and CDR2 FQNEAQ come from the germline V gene (reference sequence). CDR3 residues: CASSSRQGENSYEQYF. In DNA form, the CDR3 reads TGTGCCAGCAGTTCACGACAGGGGGAGAACTCCTACGAGCAGTACTTC.

The chain links TRBV6-1 to TRBJ1-6; perhaps TRBD1 as D (5 bases). In germline, CDR1 is MNHNS, CDR2 SASEGT. Trimming cost V 4 bases and J 3 bases, with 19 bases left between them. CDR3 length: 18 residues. CDR3 nucleotide sequence: TGTGCCAGCAGTGCCGGGGCTACGGGAGGGCTCTATAATTCACCCCTCCACTTT. This gives the protein CASSAGATGGLYNSPLHF.

Notes on this clone: The junction departs from the called germline gene at one end, perhaps through a read error. Distinct nucleotide sequences in the sample also encode this CDR3. The chain has TRBV3-1 (or the pseudogene TRBV3-2) and TRBJ1-1; unclear D gene. The V gene's germline CDR1 is LGHDT and CDR2 YNNKEL (reference sequence). The CDR3 is 12 amino acids. The CDR3 nucleotides read TGTGCCAGCAGCCGCGTAAACACTGAGGCTTTCTTT. Its protein is CASSRVNTEAFF.

The chain uses TRBV19 and TRBJ1-2, with D perhaps matching TRBD1 (5 bases). The CDR3 runs 12 residues. V lost 7 bases to trimming and J lost 4 bases, with 10 bases between them. Germline V gene lookup returns CDR1 LNHDA and CDR2 SQIVND (reference sequence). CDR3 residues: CASNPGGYGYTF. CDR3 coding DNA: TGTGCCAGTAACCCCGGGGGCTATGGCTACACCTTC.

This rearrangement joins TRBV5-5 to TRBJ2-1; 11 nucleotides align to TRBD2. V trimming: 2 bases; J trimming: 1 base; junction bases outside the gene matches: 2. Germline values: CDR1 SGHKS, CDR2 YYEKEE (reference sequence). The CDR3 runs 16 residues. CDR3 sequence (DNA): TGTGCCAGCAGCTTTACTAGCGGGGGTTCCTACAATGAGCAGTTCTTC. This gives the protein CASSFTSGGSYNEQFF.

The V and J genes are TRBV7-9 and TRBJ1-2; 9 positions match TRBD1. There are 15 residues in the CDR3. Germline CDR1 and CDR2: SEHNR and FQNEAQ (reference sequence). V gave up 1 base and J gave up 6 bases; unmatched junction bases: 6. The CDR3 DNA sequence: TGTGCCAGCAGCTTAGGGTGGGGGACAGGGCATGGCTACACCTTC. This translates into CASSLGWGTGHGYTF.

J is TRBJ1-3 and V is TRBV2, with D perhaps matching TRBD1 (6 bases). The germline V gene encodes CDR1 SNHLY and CDR2 FYNNEI. Deletions cut 5 bases from V and 5 bases from J, with 10 bases between. This CDR3 comprises 13 residues. CDR3 DNA: TGTGCCAGCAGTTTGGACAGAAGAAACACCATATATTTT. It is translated as CASSLDRRNTIYF.

This chain connects TRBV18 to TRBJ1-5; TRBD1 matches at 9 bases. J gave up 5 bases and V 3 bases, and 5 bases lay outside the gene matches. Germline V gene sequence: CDR1 KGHSH, CDR2 LQKENI. CDR3 length: 15 amino acids. The CDR3 loop is CASSPGQGADQPQHF. The DNA for the CDR3 is TGTGCCAGCTCACCGGGACAGGGAGCGGATCAGCCCCAGCATTTT.

V usage is TRBV10-2 and J usage is TRBJ1-2; D call uncertain. The CDR3 is made up of 14 amino acids. CDR1 and CDR2 (germline): WSHSY, SAAADI. V was trimmed by 3 bases and J by 0 bases, leaving 8 bases between them. The DNA for the CDR3 is TGCGCCAGCAGTGAAACCTCTGCTAACTATGGCTACACCTTC. Its translation is CASSETSANYGYTF.

The chain is built from TRBV6-6 and TRBJ1-2; D gene unclear. Germline V gene data show CDR1 as MNHNY and CDR2 as SVGAGI (reference sequence). V was shortened by 0 bases and J by 3 bases, with 14 bases between the two germline ends. The CDR3 totals 16 residues. In DNA form, the CDR3 reads TGTGCCAGCAGTTACTCGGACGGGGTTTTGGACTATGGCTACACCTTC. Translating it yields CASSYSDGVLDYGYTF.